A selection of T cell receptor beta chains follows, all from one sample in a study of T-cell memory formation after mild COVID-19. TCRdb redid the calling of the 5' RACE reads with MiXCR, one entry per CDR3 protein. Altogether roughly 200,000 distinct CDR3 sequences are present, more than 8% being singletons, with the ten largest covering around 3.3%. The sample consisted of PBMCs or a T cell subset sorted from them (not recorded which). These receptors all come from a man in his late teens or twenties who had mild COVID-19 (a few samples of this study predate the infection). Cell type and time point are not known. CDR3s include the opening cysteine and the closing phenylalanine or tryptophan. D genes are given only for firm matches. Expanded clones are given a class, and other clones once, few, many or no size at all.

many,TRBJ1-6,TRBD1,TRBV12-3/TRBV12-4,TGTGCCAGCAGCCCCTTACAGGGGAGGAATTCACCCCTCCACTTT,CASSPLQGRNSPLHF
few,TRBJ1-3,NA,TRBV9,TGTGCCAGCAGCGAAGGGGGGGGACGCGATATTGGAAACACCATATATTTT,CASSEGGGRDIGNTIYF
few,TRBJ2-5,NA,TRBV18,TGTGCCAGCTCTCCGTCCCAAGAGACCCAGTACTTC,CASSPSQETQYF
many,TRBJ2-7,NA,TRBV9,TGTGCCAGCAGCGTCGGTGCAGGCGGGCCATCCTACGAGCAGTACTTC,CASSVGAGGPSYEQYF
few,TRBJ1-3,NA,TRBV7-2,TGTGCCAGCAGTGTAGGGTACTCTGGAAACACCATATATTTT,CASSVGYSGNTIYF
NA,TRBJ1-3,NA,TRBV7-8,TGTGCCAGCAGCCGCTCCGTCGGGGGTGGAAACACCATATATTTT,CASSRSVGGGNTIYF
few,TRBJ2-5,TRBD1,TRBV7-8,TGTGCCAGCAGGAGAGGACAGGGGATCCCAGAGACCCAGTACTTC,CASRRGQGIPETQYF
many,TRBJ2-1,TRBD1,TRBV4-3,TGCGCCAGCAGCCAAGCCCCGGGACAGGGGGCCAATGAGCAGTTCTTC,CASSQAPGQGANEQFF
few,TRBJ2-1,NA,TRBV7-7,TGTGCTAGCAGCTCGGCGTGGGGTGGTGAGCAGTTCTTC,CASSSAWGGEQFF
NA,TRBJ2-3,NA,TRBV24-1,TGTGCCACCAGGCCCTCGGACGGGGATACGCAGTATTTT,CATRPSDGDTQYF
many,TRBJ2-1,TRBD2,TRBV5-1,TGCGCCAGCAGCTCACCGGACGGGGGGGTTCGTGAGCAGTTCTTC,CASSSPDGGVREQFF
few,TRBJ1-6,TRBD1,TRBV2,TGTGCCAGCAGTGTACAGGGGGGTCGGAATTCACCCCTCCACTTT,CASSVQGGRNSPLHF
many,TRBJ1-1,TRBD1,TRBV6-5,TGTGCCAGCAGACGGACAGGGGCCGCTGAAGCTTTCTTT,CASRRTGAAEAFF
many,TRBJ2-3,TRBD1,TRBV5-1,TGCGCCAGCAGCTTGAGGCTCCCGGGACAGGTATCAGATACGCAGTATTTT,CASSLRLPGQVSDTQYF
NA,TRBJ2-5,TRBD2,TRBV20-1,TGCAGTGCTAGAGGGTCTAGCGGGGGGGCAGAGACCCAGTACTTC,CSARGSSGGAETQYF
NA,TRBJ2-1,NA,TRBV20-1,TGCAGTGCATTAGTTGGGGGGCGAGCCTACAATGAGCAGTTCTTC,CSALVGGRAYNEQFF
many,TRBJ1-1,TRBD1,TRBV28,TGTGCCAGCAGTTTAGGCGGGGACAGCGAGGAAGCTTTCTTT,CASSLGGDSEEAFF
few,TRBJ2-1,NA,TRBV6-6,TGTGCCAGCAGGCCAATGGGGGGGCGGGATGAGCAGTTCTTC,CASRPMGGRDEQFF
NA,TRBJ2-5,NA,TRBV5-4,TGTGCCAGCAGCCTCGACAGTGAGACCCAGTACTTC,CASSLDSETQYF
many,TRBJ1-5,NA,TRBV29-1,TGCAGCGTAGCCGGAACAGGGAAGAATCAGCCCCAGCATTTT,CSVAGTGKNQPQHF
few,TRBJ1-6,TRBD1,TRBV7-2,TGTGCCAGCAGCATTGGGGACAGGGTCTATTCACCCCTCCACTTT,CASSIGDRVYSPLHF
few,TRBJ2-2,NA,TRBV15,TGTGCCACCAGCGTCAAGCCCGGGGAGCTGTTTTTT,CATSVKPGELFF
few,TRBJ2-7,NA,TRBV27,TGTGCCAGCAGGGAAACAACAGGGAATTCCTACGAGCAGTACTTC,CASRETTGNSYEQYF
many,TRBJ2-3,NA,TRBV7-9,TGTGCCAGCAGCTTAAGAGTTACCGGGACTAGCACAGATACGCAGTATTTT,CASSLRVTGTSTDTQYF
many,TRBJ2-5,NA,TRBV9,TGTGCCAGCAGCGTAGGGCCTACCTCCCAAGAGACCCAGTACTTC,CASSVGPTSQETQYF
few,TRBJ1-3,NA,TRBV5-1,TGCGCCAGCAGCTGGGGGAGTGGAAACACCATATATTTT,CASSWGSGNTIYF
NA,TRBJ1-1,NA,TRBV7-2,TGTGCCAGCCGGGGACACCCGAACACTGAAGCTTTCTTT,CASRGHPNTEAFF